This TCR beta chain was profiled in a study of shared clonotypes between healthy human individuals. Overall study context: CD8 memory received one plate per donor, CD8 naive two, CD4 memory three and CD4 naive three. Regarding the study as a whole: Large sequencing depth failed to make sorted-subset sequencing complete, rarefaction showed.

Regarding this clone: Its specificity is not known.

Germline V gene sequence: CDR1 LNHDA, CDR2 SQIVND (reference sequence). V lost 4 bases to trimming and J lost 5 bases; unmatched junction nucleotides: 9. This CDR3 is built from 18 residues. TCRdb keeps only in-frame clones here, not all; method: immunoSEQ multiplex PCR. The sample contains some 1.4 million clones, approximately 96% of which appear only once. This TCR was sampled from a man aged 30 to 45 in good health. This chain connects TRBV19 to TRBJ2-2, with 14 bases aligning to TRBD2. Specimen: naive CD4+ T cells sorted from blood. Documented subset: CD45RA+ positively selected. CDR3 nucleotides: TGTGCCAGTAGTAGACCCCCCGGACTAGCGGGAGGAACCGGGGAGCTGTTTTTT. It translates to CASSRPPGLAGGTGELFF.